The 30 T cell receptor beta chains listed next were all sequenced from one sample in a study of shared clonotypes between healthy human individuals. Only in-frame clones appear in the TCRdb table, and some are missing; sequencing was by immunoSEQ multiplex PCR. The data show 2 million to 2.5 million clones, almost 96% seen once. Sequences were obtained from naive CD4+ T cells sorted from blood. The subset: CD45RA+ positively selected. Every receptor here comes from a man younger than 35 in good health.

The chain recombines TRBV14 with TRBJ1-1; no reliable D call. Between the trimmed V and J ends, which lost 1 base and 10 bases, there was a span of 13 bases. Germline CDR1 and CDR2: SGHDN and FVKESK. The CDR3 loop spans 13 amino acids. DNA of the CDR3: TGTGCCAGCAGCCAAGTCGTCGGGATCCGAGCTTTCTTT. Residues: CASSQVVGIRAFF.

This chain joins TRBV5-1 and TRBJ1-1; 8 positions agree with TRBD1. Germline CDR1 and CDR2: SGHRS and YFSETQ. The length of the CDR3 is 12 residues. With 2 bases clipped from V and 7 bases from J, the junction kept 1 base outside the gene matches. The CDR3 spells CASSLTGGEAFF. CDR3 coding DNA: TGCGCCAGCAGCTTAACAGGGGGTGAAGCTTTCTTT. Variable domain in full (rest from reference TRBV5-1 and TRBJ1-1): KAGVTQTPRYLIKTRGQQVTLSCSPISGHRSVSWYQQTPGQGLQFLFEYFSETQRNKGNFPGRFSGRQFSNSRSEMNVSTLELGDSALYLCASSLTGGEAFFGQGTRLTVV.

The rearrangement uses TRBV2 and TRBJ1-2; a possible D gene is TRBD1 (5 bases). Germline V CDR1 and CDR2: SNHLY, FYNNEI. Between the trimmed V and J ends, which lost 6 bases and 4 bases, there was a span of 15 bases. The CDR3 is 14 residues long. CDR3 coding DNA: TGTGCCAGCAGATCACGGGGGGAAGCCTATGGCTACACCTTC. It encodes CASRSRGEAYGYTF.

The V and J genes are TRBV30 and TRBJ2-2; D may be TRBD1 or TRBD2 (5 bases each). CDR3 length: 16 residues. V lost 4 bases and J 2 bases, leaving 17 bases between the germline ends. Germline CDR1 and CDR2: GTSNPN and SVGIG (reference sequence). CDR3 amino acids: CAWIPQGVGNTGELFF. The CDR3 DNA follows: TGTGCCTGGATACCCCAGGGAGTAGGTAACACCGGGGAGCTGTTTTTT.

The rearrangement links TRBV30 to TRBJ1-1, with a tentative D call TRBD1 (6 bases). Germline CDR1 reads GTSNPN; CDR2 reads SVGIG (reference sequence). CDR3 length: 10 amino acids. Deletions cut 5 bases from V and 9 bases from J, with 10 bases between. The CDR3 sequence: CAWLQGKAFF. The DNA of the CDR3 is TGTGCCTGGCTACAGGGAAAAGCTTTCTTT. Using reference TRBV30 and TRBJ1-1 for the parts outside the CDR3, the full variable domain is SQTIHQWPATLVQPVGSPLSLECTVEGTSNPNLYWYRQAAGRGLQLLFYSVGIGQISSEVPQNLSASRPQDRQFILSSKKLLLSDSGFYLCAWLQGKAFFGQGTRLTVV.

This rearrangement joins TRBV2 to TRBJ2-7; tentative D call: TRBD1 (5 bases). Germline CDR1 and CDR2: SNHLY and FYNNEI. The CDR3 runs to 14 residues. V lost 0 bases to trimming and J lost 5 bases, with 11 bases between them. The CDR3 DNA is TGTGCCAGCAGTGAAGCTCAGGGAAGGCACGAGCAGTACTTC. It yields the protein CASSEAQGRHEQYF.

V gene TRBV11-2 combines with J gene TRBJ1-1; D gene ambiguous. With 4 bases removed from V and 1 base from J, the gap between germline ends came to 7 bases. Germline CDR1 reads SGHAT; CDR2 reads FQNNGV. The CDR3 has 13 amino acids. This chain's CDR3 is CASSWAANTEAFF. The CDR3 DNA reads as TGTGCCAGCAGCTGGGCCGCGAACACTGAAGCTTTCTTT.

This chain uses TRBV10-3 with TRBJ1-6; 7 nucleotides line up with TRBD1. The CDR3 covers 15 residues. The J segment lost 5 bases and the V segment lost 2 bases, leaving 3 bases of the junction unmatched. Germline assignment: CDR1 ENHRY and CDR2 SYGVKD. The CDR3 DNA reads TGTGCCATCAGTGAGCGGGGGACAGATAATTCACCCCTCCACTTT. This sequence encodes CAISERGTDNSPLHF.

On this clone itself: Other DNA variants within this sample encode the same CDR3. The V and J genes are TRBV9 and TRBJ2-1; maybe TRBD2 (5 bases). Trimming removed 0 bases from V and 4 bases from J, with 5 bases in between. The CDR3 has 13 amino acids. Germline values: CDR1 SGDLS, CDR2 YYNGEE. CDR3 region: CASSVAGYNEQFF. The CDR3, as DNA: TGTGCCAGCAGCGTAGCGGGATACAATGAGCAGTTCTTC. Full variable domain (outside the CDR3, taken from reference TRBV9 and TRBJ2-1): DSGVTQTPKHLITATGQRVTLRCSPRSGDLSVYWYQQSLDQGLQFLIQYYNGEERAKGNILERFSAQQFPDLHSELNLSSLELGDSALYFCASSVAGYNEQFFGPGTRLTVL.

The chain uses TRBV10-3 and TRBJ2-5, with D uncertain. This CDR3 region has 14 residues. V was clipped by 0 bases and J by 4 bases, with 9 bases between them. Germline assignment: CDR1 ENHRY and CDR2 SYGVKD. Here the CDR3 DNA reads TGTGCCATCAGTGAGTCGCCCCGTCGAGAGACCCAGTACTTC. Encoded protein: CAISESPRRETQYF.

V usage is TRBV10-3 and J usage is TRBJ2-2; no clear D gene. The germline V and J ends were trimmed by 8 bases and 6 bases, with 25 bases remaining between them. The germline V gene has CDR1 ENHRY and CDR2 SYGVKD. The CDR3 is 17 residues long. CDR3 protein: CAISVPPRVQAPGELFF. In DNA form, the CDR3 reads TGTGCCATCTCCGTCCCCCCCCGGGTCCAAGCCCCCGGGGAGCTGTTTTTT.

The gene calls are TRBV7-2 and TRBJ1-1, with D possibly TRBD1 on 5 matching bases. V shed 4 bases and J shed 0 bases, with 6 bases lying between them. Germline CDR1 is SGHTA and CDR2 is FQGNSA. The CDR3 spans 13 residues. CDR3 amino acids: CASSSGLNTEAFF. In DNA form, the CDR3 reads TGTGCCAGCAGCTCAGGGCTGAACACTGAAGCTTTCTTT.

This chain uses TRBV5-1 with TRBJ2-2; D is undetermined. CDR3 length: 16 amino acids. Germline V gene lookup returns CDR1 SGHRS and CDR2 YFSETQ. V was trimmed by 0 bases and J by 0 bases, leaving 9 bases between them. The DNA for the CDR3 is TGCGCCAGCAGCTTGGCCGGTATAGCGAACACCGGGGAGCTGTTTTTT. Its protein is CASSLAGIANTGELFF.

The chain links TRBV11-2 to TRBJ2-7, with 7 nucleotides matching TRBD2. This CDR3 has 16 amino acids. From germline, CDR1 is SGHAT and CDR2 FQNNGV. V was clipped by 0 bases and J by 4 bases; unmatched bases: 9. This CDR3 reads CASSLDSGGTGYEQYF. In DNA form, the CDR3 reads TGTGCCAGCAGCTTAGATTCCGGGGGGACTGGTTACGAGCAGTACTTC.

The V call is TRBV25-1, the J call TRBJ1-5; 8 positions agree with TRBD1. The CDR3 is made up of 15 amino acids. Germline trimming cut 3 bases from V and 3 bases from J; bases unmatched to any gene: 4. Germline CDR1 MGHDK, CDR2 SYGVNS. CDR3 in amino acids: CASSDDRGFNQPQHF. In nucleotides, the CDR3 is TGTGCCAGCAGTGACGACAGGGGCTTCAATCAGCCCCAGCATTTT.

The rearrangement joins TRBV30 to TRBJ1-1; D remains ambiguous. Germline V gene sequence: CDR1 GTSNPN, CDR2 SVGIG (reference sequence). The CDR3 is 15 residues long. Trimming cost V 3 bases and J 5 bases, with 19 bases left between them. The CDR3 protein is CAWSSGSDPWTEAFF. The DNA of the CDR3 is TGTGCCTGGAGCTCGGGGAGTGATCCTTGGACTGAAGCTTTCTTT. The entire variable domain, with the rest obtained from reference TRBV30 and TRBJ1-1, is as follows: SQTIHQWPATLVQPVGSPLSLECTVEGTSNPNLYWYRQAAGRGLQLLFYSVGIGQISSEVPQNLSASRPQDRQFILSSKKLLLSDSGFYLCAWSSGSDPWTEAFFGQGTRLTVV.

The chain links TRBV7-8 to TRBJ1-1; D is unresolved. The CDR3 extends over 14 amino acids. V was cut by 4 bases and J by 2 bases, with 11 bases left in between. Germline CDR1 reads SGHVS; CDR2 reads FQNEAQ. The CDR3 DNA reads TGTGCCAGCAGCTCCGTCGGGTTAAACACTGAAGCTTTCTTT. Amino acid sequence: CASSSVGLNTEAFF.

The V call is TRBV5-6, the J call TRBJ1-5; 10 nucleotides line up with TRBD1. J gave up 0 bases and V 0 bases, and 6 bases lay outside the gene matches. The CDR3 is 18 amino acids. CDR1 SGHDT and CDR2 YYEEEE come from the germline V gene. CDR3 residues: CASSLEGTGVYSNQPQHF. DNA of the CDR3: TGTGCCAGCAGCTTGGAGGGGACAGGGGTTTATAGCAATCAGCCCCAGCATTTT.

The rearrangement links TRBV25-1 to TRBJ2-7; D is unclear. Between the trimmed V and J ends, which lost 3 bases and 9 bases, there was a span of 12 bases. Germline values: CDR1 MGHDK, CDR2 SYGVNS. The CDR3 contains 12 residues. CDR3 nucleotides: TGTGCCAGCAGTGACGGCAAGACGCCGCAGTACTTC. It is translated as CASSDGKTPQYF.

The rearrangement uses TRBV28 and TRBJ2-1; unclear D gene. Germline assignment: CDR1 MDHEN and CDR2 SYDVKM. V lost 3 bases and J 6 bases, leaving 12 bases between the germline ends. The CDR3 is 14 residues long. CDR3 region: CASSFGPLGNEQFF. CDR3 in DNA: TGTGCCAGCAGTTTCGGGCCGCTGGGCAATGAGCAGTTCTTC.

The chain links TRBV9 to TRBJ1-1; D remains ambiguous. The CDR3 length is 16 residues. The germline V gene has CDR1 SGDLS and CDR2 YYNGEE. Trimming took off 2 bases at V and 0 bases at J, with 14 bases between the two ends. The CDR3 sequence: CASSVSIGQMNTEAFF. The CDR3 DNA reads TGTGCCAGCAGCGTTTCTATTGGGCAGATGAACACTGAAGCTTTCTTT.

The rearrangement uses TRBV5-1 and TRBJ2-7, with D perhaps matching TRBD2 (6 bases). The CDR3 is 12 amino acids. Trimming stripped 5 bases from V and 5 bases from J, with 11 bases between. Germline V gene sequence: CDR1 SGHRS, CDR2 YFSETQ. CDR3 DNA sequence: TGCGCCAGCAGGGAGGGGTTGGACGAGCAGTACTTC. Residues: CASREGLDEQYF.

CDR3 nucleotide sequence: TGTGCCAGCTCAGCTAATGGCTGGCAGCCCCAGCATTTT. Translating gives CASSANGWQPQHF. This chain joins TRBV18 and TRBJ1-5; unclear D gene. V lost 5 bases and J lost 7, with 12 bases in between. Germline CDR1 is KGHSH and CDR2 is LQKENI. The CDR3 has 13 residues.

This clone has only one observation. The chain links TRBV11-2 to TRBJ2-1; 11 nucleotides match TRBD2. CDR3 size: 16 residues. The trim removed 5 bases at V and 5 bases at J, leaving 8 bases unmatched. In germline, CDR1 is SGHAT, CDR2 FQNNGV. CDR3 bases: TGTGCCAGCAGCACCCATAGCGGGAGGGCCAACAATGAGCAGTTCTTC. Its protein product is CASSTHSGRANNEQFF.

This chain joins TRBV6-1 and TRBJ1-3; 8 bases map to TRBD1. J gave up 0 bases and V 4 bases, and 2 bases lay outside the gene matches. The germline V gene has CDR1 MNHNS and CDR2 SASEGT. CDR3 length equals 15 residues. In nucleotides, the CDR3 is TGTGCCAGCAGTGCAGGGGGCGCCTCTGGAAACACCATATATTTT. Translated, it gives CASSAGGASGNTIYF.

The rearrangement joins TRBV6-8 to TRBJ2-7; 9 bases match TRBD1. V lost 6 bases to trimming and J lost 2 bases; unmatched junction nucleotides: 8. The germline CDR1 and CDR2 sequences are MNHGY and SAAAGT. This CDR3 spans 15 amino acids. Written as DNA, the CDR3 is TGTGCCAGCAGGATTCGGCGGACAGGGGCCTACGAGCAGTACTTC. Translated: CASRIRRTGAYEQYF.

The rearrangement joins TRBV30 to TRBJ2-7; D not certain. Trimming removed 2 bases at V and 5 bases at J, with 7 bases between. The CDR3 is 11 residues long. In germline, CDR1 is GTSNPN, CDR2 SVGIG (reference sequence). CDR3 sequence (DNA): TGTGCCTGGAGTCCCCTACACGAGCAGTACTTC. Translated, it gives CAWSPLHEQYF.

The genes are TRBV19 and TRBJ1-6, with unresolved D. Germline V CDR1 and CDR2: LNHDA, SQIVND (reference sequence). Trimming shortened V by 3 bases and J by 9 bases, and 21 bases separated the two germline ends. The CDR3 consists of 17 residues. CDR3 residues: CASSISSRGMRSSPLHF. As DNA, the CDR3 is TGTGCCAGTAGTATTTCATCCCGAGGGATGAGAAGTTCACCCCTCCACTTT.

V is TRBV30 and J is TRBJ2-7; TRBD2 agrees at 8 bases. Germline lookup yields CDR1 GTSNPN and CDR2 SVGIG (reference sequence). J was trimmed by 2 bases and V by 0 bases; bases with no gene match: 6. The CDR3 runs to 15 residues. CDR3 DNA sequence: TGTGCCTGGAGTGTAGGGGCGGGAGGACCCTACGAGCAGTACTTC. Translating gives CAWSVGAGGPYEQYF.

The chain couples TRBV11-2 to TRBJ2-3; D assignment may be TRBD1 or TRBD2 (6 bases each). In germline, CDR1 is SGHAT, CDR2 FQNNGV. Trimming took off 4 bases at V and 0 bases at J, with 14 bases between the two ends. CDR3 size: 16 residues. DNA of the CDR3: TGTGCCAGCAGCTCAGTGAGGAGGGGGAGCACAGATACGCAGTATTTT. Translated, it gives CASSSVRRGSTDTQYF.